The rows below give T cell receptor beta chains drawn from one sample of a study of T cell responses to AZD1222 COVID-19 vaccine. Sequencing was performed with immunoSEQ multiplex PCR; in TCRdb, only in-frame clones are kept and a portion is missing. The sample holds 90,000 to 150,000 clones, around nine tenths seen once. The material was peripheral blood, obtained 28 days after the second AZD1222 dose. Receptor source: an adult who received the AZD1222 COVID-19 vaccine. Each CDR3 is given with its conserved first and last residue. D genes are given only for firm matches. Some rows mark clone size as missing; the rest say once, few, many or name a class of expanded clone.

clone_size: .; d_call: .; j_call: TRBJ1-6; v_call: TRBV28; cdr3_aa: CASSLFDWLTNSPLHF; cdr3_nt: TGTGCCAGCAGTTTATTTGATTGGCTCACTAATTCACCCCTCCACTTT
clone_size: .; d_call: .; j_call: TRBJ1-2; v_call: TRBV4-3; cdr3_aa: CASSQDVSTAAVHGYTF; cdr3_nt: TGCGCCAGCAGCCAAGATGTGTCGACAGCCGCCGTGCATGGCTACACCTTC
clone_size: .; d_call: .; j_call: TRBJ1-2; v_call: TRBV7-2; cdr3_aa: CASSLGQNYGYTF; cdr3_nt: TGTGCCAGCAGCCTCGGACAGAACTATGGCTACACCTTC
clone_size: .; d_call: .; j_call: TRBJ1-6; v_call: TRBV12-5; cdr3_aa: CASASDASPLHF; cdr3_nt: TGTGCTAGTGCCTCGGACGCTTCTCCCCTCCACTTT
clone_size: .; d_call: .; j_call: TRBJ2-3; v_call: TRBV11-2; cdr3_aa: CASSLSGRPGDTQYF; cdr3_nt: TGTGCCAGCAGCTTAAGCGGCAGGCCGGGGGATACGCAGTATTTT
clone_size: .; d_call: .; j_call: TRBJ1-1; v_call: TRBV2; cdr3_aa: CASRQGRPNTEAFF; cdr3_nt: TGTGCCAGCCGTCAGGGCAGACCTAACACTGAAGCTTTCTTT
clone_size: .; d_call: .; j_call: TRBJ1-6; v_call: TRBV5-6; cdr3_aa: CASSFPQDNSPLHF; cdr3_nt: TGTGCCAGCAGCTTCCCACAGGATAATTCACCCCTCCACTTT
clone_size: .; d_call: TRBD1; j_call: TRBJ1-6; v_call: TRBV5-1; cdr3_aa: CASTTGNSPLHF; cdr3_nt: TGCGCCAGTACGACAGGGAATTCACCCCTCCACTTT
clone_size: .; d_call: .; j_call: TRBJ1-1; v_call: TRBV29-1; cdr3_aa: CSFWGANTEAFF; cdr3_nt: TGCAGCTTCTGGGGGGCGAACACTGAAGCTTTCTTT
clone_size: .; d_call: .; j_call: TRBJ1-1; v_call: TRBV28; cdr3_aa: CASSLPGGAGRLDKNTEAFF; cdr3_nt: TGTGCCAGCAGTTTACCCGGGGGCGCGGGACGTTTGGACAAAAACACTGAAGCTTTCTTT
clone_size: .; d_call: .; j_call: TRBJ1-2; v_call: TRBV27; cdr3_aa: CASSFLSSGRNNYGYTF; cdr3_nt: TGTGCCAGCAGTTTTCTCTCCTCCGGACGGAATAACTATGGCTACACCTTC
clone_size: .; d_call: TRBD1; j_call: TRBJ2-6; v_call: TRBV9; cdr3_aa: CASSAALRDSRSGANVLTF; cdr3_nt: TGTGCCAGCAGCGCGGCACTCCGGGACAGCCGCTCTGGGGCCAACGTCCTGACTTTC
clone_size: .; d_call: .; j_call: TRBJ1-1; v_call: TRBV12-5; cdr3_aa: CASGLGGTEAFF; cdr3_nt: TGTGCTAGTGGTTTAGGGGGGACTGAAGCTTTCTTT
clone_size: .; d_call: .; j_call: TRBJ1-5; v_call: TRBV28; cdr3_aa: CASSFSRGIQPQHF; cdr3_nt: TGTGCCAGCAGTTTCTCACGTGGGATTCAGCCCCAGCATTTT
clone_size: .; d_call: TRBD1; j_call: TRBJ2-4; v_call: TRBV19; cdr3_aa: CASSNRGTGLGAKNIQYF; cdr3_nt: TGTGCCAGTAGTAATCGCGGGACAGGCCTCGGGGCCAAAAACATTCAGTACTTC
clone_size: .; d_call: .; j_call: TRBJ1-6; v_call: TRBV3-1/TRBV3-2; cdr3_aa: CASSQATGIDSPLHF; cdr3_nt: TGTGCCAGCAGCCAAGCTACAGGGATAGATTCACCCCTCCACTTT
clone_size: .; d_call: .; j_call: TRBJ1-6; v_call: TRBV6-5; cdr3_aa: CASSSGPYNSPLHF; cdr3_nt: TGTGCCAGCAGCAGTGGCCCCTATAATTCACCCCTCCACTTT
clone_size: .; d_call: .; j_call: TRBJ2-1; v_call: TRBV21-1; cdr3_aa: CASSKLIF; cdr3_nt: TGTGCCAGCAGCAAACTGATCTTC
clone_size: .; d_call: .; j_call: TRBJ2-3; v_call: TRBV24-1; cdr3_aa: CATSDLSTDTQYF; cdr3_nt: TGTGCCACCAGTGACCTGAGCACAGATACGCAGTATTTT
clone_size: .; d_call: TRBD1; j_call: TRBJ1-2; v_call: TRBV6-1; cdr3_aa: CASSALKYQGARGYTF; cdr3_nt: TGTGCCAGCAGTGCCTTGAAATATCAGGGGGCTCGAGGCTACACCTTC
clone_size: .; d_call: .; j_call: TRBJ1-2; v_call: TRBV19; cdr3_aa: CAAQSEVYGYTF; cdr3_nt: TGTGCCGCCCAATCAGAAGTCTATGGCTACACCTTC
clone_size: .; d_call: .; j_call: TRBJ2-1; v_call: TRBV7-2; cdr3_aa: CASSFRGEQFF; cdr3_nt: TGTGCCAGCAGCTTCCGGGGAGAGCAGTTCTTC
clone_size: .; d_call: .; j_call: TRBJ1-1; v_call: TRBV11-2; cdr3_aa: CASSSGPRGRNTEAFF; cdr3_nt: TGTGCCAGCAGCTCAGGGCCCCGAGGGAGGAACACTGAAGCTTTCTTT
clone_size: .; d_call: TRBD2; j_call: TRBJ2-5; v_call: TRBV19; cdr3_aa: CASSMGGGLAGMQTQYF; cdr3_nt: TGTGCCAGTAGTATGGGAGGGGGTCTAGCGGGTATGCAGACCCAGTACTTC
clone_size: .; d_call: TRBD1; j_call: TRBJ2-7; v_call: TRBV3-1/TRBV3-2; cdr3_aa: CASSQKRTGRYSSYEQYF; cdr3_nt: TGTGCCAGCAGCCAAAAACGGACAGGGAGATACTCGAGCTACGAGCAGTACTTC
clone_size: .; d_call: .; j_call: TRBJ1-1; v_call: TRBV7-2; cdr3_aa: CASWAQGRLGKGGAFF; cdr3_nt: TGTGCCAGCTGGGCTCAGGGGAGGTTAGGCAAAGGGGGAGCTTTCTTT
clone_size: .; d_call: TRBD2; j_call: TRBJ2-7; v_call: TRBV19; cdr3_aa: CASSIGRASGDPPYEQYF; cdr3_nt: TGTGCCAGTAGTATAGGGAGGGCTAGCGGCGATCCACCCTACGAGCAGTACTTC
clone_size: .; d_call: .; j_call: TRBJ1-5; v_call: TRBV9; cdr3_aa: CASSVTLGQPQHF; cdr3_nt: TGTGCCAGCAGCGTAACACTGGGTCAGCCCCAGCATTTT
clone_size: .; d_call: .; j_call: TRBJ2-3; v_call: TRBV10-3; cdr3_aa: CAISRRATPPWDTQYF; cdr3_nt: TGTGCCATCAGCCGACGAGCGACGCCACCATGGGATACGCAGTATTTT
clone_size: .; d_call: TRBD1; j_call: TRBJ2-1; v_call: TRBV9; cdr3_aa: CASSSGGQGPRSEQFF; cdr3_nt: TGTGCCAGCAGCTCAGGGGGACAGGGCCCCCGTAGCGAGCAGTTCTTC
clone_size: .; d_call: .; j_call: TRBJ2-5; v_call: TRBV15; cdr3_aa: CATSRAETQYF; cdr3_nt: TGTGCCACCAGCAGAGCGGAGACCCAGTACTTC
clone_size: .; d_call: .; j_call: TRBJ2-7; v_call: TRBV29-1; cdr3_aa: CSVKLAGSYEQYF; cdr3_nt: TGCAGCGTTAAGCTAGCTGGCTCCTACGAGCAGTACTTC
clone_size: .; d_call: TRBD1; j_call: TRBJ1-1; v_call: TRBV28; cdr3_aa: CASGLGTGRGTEAFF; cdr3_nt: TGTGCCAGCGGACTTGGGACAGGGAGGGGCACTGAAGCTTTCTTT
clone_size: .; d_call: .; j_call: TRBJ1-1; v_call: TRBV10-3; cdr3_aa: CAISDGPRVFSFF; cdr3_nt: TGTGCCATCAGTGACGGTCCCAGGGTGTTTTCTTTCTTT
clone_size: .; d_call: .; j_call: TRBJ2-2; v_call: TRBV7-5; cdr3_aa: CARRGKTGELFF; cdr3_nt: TGTGCCAGAAGAGGGAAAACCGGGGAGCTGTTTTTT
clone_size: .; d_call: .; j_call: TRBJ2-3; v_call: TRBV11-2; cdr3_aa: CASSLGAVSTDTQYF; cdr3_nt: TGTGCCAGCAGCTTGGGAGCGGTGAGCACAGATACGCAGTATTTT
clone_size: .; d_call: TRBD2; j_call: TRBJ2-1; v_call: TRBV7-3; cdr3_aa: CASSRTSGGAEQFF; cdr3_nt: TGTGCCAGCAGCCGGACTAGCGGGGGGGCTGAGCAGTTCTTC
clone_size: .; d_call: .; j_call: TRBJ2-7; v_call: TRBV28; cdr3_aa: CATATYEQYF; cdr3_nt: TGTGCCACTGCCACCTACGAGCAGTACTTC
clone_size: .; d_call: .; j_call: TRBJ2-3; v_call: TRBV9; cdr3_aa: CASSVNRRGEAADTQYF; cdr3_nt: TGTGCCAGCAGCGTAAATAGGCGGGGCGAAGCCGCAGATACGCAGTATTTT
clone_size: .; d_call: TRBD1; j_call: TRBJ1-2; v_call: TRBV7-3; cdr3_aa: CASSIRDSLDYGYTF; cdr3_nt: TGTGCCAGCAGCATCCGGGACAGCCTTGACTATGGCTACACCTTC
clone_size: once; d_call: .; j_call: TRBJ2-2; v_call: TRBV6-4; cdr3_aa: CASSDSPGSTGELFF; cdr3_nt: TGTGCCAGCAGTGACTCGCCCGGGAGCACCGGGGAGCTGTTTTTT
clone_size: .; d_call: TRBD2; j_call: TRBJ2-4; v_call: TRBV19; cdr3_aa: CASSISSGRAGAKNIQYF; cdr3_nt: TGTGCCAGTAGTATCTCCAGCGGGAGGGCCGGTGCCAAAAACATTCAGTACTTC
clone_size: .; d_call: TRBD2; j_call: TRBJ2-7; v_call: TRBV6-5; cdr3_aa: CASSYRSGGPGEQYF; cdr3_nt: TGTGCCAGCAGTTACCGATCGGGAGGGCCGGGTGAGCAGTACTTC
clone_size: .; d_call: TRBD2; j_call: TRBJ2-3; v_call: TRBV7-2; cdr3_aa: CASSLPPLAGGTDTQYF; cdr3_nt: TGTGCCAGCAGCTTACCGCCACTAGCGGGAGGCACAGATACGCAGTATTTT
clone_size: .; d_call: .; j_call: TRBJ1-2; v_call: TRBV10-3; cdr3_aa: CAIELKPYGYTF; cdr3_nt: TGTGCCATCGAGCTGAAACCCTATGGCTACACCTTC
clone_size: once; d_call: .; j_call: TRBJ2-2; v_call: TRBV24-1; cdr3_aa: CATRQNTGELFF; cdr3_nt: TGTGCCACCCGACAGAACACCGGGGAGCTGTTTTTT
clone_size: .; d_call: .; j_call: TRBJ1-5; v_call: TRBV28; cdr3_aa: CASRGALNQPQHF; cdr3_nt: TGTGCCAGCAGGGGGGCATTAAATCAGCCCCAGCATTTT
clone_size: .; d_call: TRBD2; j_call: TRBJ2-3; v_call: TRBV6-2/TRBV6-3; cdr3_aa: CASSLRDYPTDTQYF; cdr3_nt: TGTGCCAGCAGTCTCCGGGACTATCCCACAGATACGCAGTATTTT